The clone carrying this T cell receptor beta chain was seen only a few times. Its antigen is currently unknown. Combining a sample-barcoded 5' primer with a J-beta primer mix, a second PCR ran for 7 to 11 cycles. TCRdb passed the 5' RACE reads through MiXCR, listing each CDR3 protein once. The sample holds around 1,100,000 distinct CDR3 sequences, more than 30% seen once. CDR1 and CDR2 from the germline V gene are SGDLS and YYNGEE. The V end lost 4 bases, the J end lost 0 bases, and 17 bases lay between the germline ends. The CDR3 sequence is 17 residues long. This entry belongs to a study of blood T cells in healthy people across ages. Findings of the study overall: Naive and antigen-experienced cells were not separated, limiting conclusive comparison.

This TCR derives from a man aged 18-30 years in good health. Sequencing used blood. The chain links TRBV9 to TRBJ2-1, with D possibly being TRBD2 (6 bases). The CDR3 region has the DNA TGTGCCAGCAGCCCGCGTTTAGCGGCCGTCTCCTACAATGAGCAGTTCTTC. This encodes CASSPRLAAVSYNEQFF.